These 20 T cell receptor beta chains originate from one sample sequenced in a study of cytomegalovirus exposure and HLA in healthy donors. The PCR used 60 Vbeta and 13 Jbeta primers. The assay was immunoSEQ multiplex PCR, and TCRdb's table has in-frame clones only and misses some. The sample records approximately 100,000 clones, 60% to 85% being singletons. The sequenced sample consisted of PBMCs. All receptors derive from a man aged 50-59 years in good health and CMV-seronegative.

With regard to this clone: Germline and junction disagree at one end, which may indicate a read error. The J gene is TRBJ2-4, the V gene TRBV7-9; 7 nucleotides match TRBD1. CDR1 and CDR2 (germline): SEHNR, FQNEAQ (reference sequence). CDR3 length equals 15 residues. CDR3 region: CSSSLGSGGQNIQYF. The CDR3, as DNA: TGTTCCAGCAGCTTAGGTTCAGGGGGTCAAAACATTCAGTACTTC.

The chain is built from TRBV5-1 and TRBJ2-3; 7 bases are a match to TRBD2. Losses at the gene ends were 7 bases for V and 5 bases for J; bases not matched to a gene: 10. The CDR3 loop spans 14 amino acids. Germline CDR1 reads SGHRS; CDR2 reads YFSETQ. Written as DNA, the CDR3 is TGCGCCAGCCGACTAGCAGGGCTCAAAGATACGCAGTATTTT. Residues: CASRLAGLKDTQYF.

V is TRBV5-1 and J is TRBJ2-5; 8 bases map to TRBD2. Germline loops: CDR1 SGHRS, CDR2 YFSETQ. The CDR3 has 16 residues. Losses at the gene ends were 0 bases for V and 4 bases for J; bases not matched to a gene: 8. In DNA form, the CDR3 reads TGCGCCAGCAGCTTGGCCGGCGGGGGGAGAGGAGAGACCCAGTACTTC. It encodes CASSLAGGGRGETQYF. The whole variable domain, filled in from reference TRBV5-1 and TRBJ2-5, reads KAGVTQTPRYLIKTRGQQVTLSCSPISGHRSVSWYQQTPGQGLQFLFEYFSETQRNKGNFPGRFSGRQFSNSRSEMNVSTLELGDSALYLCASSLAGGGRGETQYFGPGTRLLVL.

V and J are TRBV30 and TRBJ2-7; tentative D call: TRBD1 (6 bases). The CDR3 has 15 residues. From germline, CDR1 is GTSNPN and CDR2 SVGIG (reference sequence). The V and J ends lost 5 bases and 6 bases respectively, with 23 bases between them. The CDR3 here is CAWRQTGILVGEQYF. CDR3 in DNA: TGTGCCTGGCGACAAACAGGGATCTTAGTGGGCGAGCAGTACTTC. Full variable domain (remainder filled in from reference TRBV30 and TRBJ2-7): SQTIHQWPATLVQPVGSPLSLECTVEGTSNPNLYWYRQAAGRGLQLLFYSVGIGQISSEVPQNLSASRPQDRQFILSSKKLLLSDSGFYLCAWRQTGILVGEQYFGPGTRLTVT.

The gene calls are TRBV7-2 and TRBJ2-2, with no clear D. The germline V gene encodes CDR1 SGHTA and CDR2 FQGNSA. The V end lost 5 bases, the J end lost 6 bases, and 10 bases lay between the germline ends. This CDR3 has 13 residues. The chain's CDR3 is CASSPDRAGELFF. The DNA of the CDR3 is TGTGCCAGCAGCCCCGACCGGGCCGGGGAGCTGTTTTTT.

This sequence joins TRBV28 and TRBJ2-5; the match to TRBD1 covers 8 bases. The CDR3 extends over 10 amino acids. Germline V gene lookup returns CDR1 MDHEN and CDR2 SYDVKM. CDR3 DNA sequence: TGTATAACAGGGGGAGAGACCCAGTACTTC. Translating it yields CITGGETQYF.

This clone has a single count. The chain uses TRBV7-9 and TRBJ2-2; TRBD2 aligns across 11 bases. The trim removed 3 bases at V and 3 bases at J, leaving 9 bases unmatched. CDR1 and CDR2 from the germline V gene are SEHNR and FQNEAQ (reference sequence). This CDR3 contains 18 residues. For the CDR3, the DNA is TGTGCCAGCAGCTTTGGGGGACTAGCGGAGGCGGACACCGGGGAGCTGTTTTTT. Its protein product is CASSFGGLAEADTGELFF.

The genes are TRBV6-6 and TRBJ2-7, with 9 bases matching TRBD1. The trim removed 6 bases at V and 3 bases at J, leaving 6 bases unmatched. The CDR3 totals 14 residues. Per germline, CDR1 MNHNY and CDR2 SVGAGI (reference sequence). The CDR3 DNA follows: TGTGCCAGCAGCCTCCCGACAGGGGGCTACGAGCAGTACTTC. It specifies CASSLPTGGYEQYF.

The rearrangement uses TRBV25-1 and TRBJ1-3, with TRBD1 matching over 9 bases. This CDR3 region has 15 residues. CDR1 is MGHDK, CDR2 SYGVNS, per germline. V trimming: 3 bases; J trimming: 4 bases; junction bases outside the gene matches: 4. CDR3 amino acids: CASSEAGTGGNTIYF. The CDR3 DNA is TGTGCCAGCAGTGAGGCAGGGACAGGGGGAAACACCATATATTTT.

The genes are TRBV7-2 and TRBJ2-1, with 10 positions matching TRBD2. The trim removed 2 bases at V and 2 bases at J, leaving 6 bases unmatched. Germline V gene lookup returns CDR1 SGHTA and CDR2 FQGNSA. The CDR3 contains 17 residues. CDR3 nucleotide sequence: TGTGCCAGCAGCTTAAGGGGGAGCGGGAGGGCCTACAATGAGCAGTTCTTC. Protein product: CASSLRGSGRAYNEQFF. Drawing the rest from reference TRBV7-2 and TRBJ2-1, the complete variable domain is GAGVSQSPSNKVTEKGKDVELRCDPISGHTALYWYRQSLGQGLEFLIYFQGNSAPDKSGLPSDRFSAERTGGSVSTLTIQRTQQEDSAVYLCASSLRGSGRAYNEQFFGPGTRLTVL.

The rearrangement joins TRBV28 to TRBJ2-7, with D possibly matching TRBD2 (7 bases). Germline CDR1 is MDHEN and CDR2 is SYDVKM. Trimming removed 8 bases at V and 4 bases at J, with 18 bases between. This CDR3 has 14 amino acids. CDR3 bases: TGTGCCAGCCAAAGGGGGGGGGCCTTATACGAGCAGTACTTC. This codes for CASQRGGALYEQYF.

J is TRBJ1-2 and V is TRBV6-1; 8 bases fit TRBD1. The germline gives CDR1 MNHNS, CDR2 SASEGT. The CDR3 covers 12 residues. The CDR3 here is CAGDRQEGGYTF. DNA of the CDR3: TGTGCAGGGGACAGGCAAGAAGGGGGCTACACCTTC.

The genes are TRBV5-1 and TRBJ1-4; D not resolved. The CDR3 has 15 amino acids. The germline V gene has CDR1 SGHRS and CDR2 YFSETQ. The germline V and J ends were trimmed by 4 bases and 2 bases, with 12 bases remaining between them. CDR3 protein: CASSQRDGTNEKLFF. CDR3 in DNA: TGCGCCAGCAGCCAAAGAGATGGTACTAATGAAAAACTGTTTTTT.

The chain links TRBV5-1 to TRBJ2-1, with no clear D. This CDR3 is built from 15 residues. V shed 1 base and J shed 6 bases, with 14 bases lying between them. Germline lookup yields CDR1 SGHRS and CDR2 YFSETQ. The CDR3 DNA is TGCGCCAGCAGCTTGTACTCTTGGTCTCTCAATGAGCAGTTCTTC. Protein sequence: CASSLYSWSLNEQFF. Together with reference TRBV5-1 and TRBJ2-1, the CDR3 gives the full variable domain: KAGVTQTPRYLIKTRGQQVTLSCSPISGHRSVSWYQQTPGQGLQFLFEYFSETQRNKGNFPGRFSGRQFSNSRSEMNVSTLELGDSALYLCASSLYSWSLNEQFFGPGTRLTVL.

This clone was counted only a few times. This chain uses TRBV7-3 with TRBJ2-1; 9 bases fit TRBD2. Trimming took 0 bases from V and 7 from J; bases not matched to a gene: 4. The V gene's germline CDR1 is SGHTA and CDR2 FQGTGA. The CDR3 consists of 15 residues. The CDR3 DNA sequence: TGTGCCAGCAGCTTAACTAGCGGGAGAAGTAATGAGCAGTTCTTC. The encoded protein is CASSLTSGRSNEQFF.

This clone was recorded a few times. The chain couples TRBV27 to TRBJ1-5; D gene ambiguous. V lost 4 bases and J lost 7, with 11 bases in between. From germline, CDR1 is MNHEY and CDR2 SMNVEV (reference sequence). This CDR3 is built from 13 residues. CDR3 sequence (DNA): TGTGCCAGCAGTTCGCGTCCTTCGCAGCCCCAGCATTTT. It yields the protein CASSSRPSQPQHF.

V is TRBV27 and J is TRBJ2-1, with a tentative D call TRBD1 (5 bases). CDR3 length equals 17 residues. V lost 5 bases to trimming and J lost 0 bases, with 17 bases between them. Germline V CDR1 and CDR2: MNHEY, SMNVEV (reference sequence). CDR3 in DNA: TGTGCCAGCAGTCCCCAACCGACAGTTATCTCCTACAATGAGCAGTTCTTC. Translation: CASSPQPTVISYNEQFF.

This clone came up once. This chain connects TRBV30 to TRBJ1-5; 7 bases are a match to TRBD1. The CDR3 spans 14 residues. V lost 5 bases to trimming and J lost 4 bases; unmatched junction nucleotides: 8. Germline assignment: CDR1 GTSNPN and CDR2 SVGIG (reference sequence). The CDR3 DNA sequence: TGTGCCTGGCGACCGGGACAGCCGAATCAGCCCCAGCATTTT. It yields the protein CAWRPGQPNQPQHF.

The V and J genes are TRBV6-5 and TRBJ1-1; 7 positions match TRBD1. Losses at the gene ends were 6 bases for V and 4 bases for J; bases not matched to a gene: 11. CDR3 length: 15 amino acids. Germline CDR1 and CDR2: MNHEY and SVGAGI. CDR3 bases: TGTGCCAGCAGCCATACGACAGGGTTCGCCACTGAAGCTTTCTTT. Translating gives CASSHTTGFATEAFF.

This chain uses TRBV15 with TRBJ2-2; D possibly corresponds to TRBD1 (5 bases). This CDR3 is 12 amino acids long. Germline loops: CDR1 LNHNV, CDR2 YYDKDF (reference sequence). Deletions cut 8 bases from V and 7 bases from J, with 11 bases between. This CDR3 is CATVRVDGELFF. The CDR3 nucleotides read TGTGCCACCGTCAGGGTGGACGGGGAGCTGTTTTTT.